These 32 T cell receptor beta chains were sequenced from one sample in a study of blood T cell repertoires in COVID-19. Clones were read by immunoSEQ multiplex PCR, and TCRdb kept only the in-frame ones, dropping some. Of some 150,000 clones in the sample, under 90% were seen once. The material sequenced was peripheral blood. The receptor set was obtained from a human donor in a cohort sampled during active COVID-19.

This clone was recorded once. The rearrangement uses TRBV15 and TRBJ1-5; a possible D gene is TRBD1 (6 bases). CDR1 LNHNV and CDR2 YYDKDF come from the germline V gene (reference sequence). V lost 1 base and J 2 bases, leaving 12 bases between the germline ends. This CDR3 has 16 amino acids. DNA of the CDR3: TGTGCCACCAGCAGAGTTTCAGGGGCGGGCAATCAGCCCCAGCATTTT. Its protein is CATSRVSGAGNQPQHF.

This clone was observed a single time. This sequence joins TRBV4-3 and TRBJ2-2; possible D gene TRBD1, 6 bases. Trimming shortened V by 1 base and J by 5 bases, and 11 bases separated the two germline ends. The CDR3 runs to 15 residues. Germline CDR1 LGHNA, CDR2 YSLEER. Here the CDR3 DNA reads TGCGCCAGCAGCCAAGTGGGGGCCTGGACCGGGGAGCTGTTTTTT. This translates into CASSQVGAWTGELFF.

The chain combines TRBV11-2 with TRBJ1-6; D remains ambiguous. The CDR3 length is 12 residues. CDR1 is SGHAT, CDR2 FQNNGV, per germline. V was pared by 3 bases and J by 11 bases, with 8 bases between. CDR3 nucleotide sequence: TGTGCCAGCAGCTTCAACTCTGCACCCCTCCACTTT. This encodes CASSFNSAPLHF.

There are a few counts of this clone. The chain joins TRBV28 to TRBJ1-2; TRBD1 is a possible D gene (6 bases). The CDR3 sequence is 15 residues long. The germline V and J ends were trimmed by 6 bases and 7 bases, with 21 bases remaining between them. CDR1 and CDR2 (germline): MDHEN, SYDVKM. In DNA, the CDR3 is TGTGCCAGCAGGATACTGGACAGCGTAGCATCTGGCTACACCTTC. Encoded protein: CASRILDSVASGYTF.

This clone was seen a handful of times. J is TRBJ2-3 and V is TRBV29-1; TRBD2 aligns across 7 bases. Germline V gene lookup returns CDR1 SQVTM and CDR2 ANQGSEA. The V and J ends lost 4 bases and 1 base, in that order; junction bases with no gene match: 8. This CDR3 is 15 amino acids long. CDR3 coding DNA: TGCAGCGTTGGGCGGGGGTTAGGTGGCACAGATACGCAGTATTTT. Translating it yields CSVGRGLGGTDTQYF.

V and J are TRBV25-1 and TRBJ2-1; 13 bases are a match to TRBD2. This CDR3 has 15 amino acids. Per germline, CDR1 MGHDK and CDR2 SYGVNS. Trimming took 6 bases from V and 12 from J; bases not matched to a gene: 11. CDR3 DNA sequence: TGTGCCAGCAGCTATGGGGGGACTAGCGGGATTGGGCAGTTCTTC. Encoded protein: CASSYGGTSGIGQFF.

The gene calls are TRBV5-6 and TRBJ1-1, with 7 bases lining up with TRBD1. Germline-derived CDR1 and CDR2 are SGHDT and YYEEEE. V gave up 8 bases and J gave up 1 base; unmatched junction bases: 5. The CDR3 runs to 13 residues. CDR3 residues: CASYRGWNTEAFF. CDR3 in DNA: TGTGCCAGTTACAGGGGATGGAACACTGAAGCTTTCTTT. Full variable domain (outside the CDR3, taken from reference TRBV5-6 and TRBJ1-1): DAGVTQSPTHLIKTRGQQVTLRCSPKSGHDTVSWYQQALGQGPQFIFQYYEEEERQRGNFPDRFSGHQFPNYSSELNVNALLLGDSALYLCASYRGWNTEAFFGQGTRLTVV.

The rearrangement joins TRBV7-2 to TRBJ2-1; 9 nucleotides agree with TRBD1. The junction had 5 bases not matched to a gene; V was cut back by 4 bases and J by 4 bases. CDR1 and CDR2 from the germline V gene are SGHTA and FQGNSA. There are 15 residues in the CDR3. The CDR3 protein is CASSSTTGGYNEQFF. The CDR3 bases are TGTGCCAGCAGCTCCACGACAGGGGGTTACAATGAGCAGTTCTTC.

This chain uses TRBV24-1 with TRBJ2-3; TRBD1 matches 9 bases. V gave up 5 bases and J gave up 3 bases; unmatched junction bases: 5. Per germline, CDR1 KGHDR and CDR2 SFDVKD. The CDR3 is made up of 15 amino acids. The CDR3 here is CATSGRQGGTDTQYF. The CDR3 DNA sequence: TGTGCCACCAGTGGGCGACAGGGGGGAACAGATACGCAGTATTTT.

The V call is TRBV7-2, the J call TRBJ1-5; D ambiguous. The CDR3 spans 18 residues. With 1 base removed from V and 4 bases from J, the gap between germline ends came to 20 bases. From germline, CDR1 is SGHTA and CDR2 FQGNSA. The CDR3 loop is CASSLVASQAGGNQPQHF. CDR3 DNA sequence: TGTGCCAGCAGCTTAGTAGCATCCCAGGCAGGCGGGAATCAGCCCCAGCATTTT.

J is TRBJ2-5 and V is TRBV5-1; D may be TRBD1 (5 bases). The CDR3 is 16 residues long. V lost 4 bases, J lost 2 bases, and 18 bases lay in between. Germline V gene sequence: CDR1 SGHRS, CDR2 YFSETQ. This chain's CDR3 is CASSRKVPGSQETQYF. CDR3 nucleotides: TGCGCCAGCAGCCGTAAAGTACCAGGGTCGCAAGAGACCCAGTACTTC.

The rearrangement links TRBV29-1 to TRBJ1-2; the D gene is possibly TRBD1 (6 bases). The CDR3 runs to 14 residues. Germline V CDR1 and CDR2: SQVTM, ANQGSEA. The V and J ends lost 6 bases and 4 bases respectively, with 18 bases between them. The CDR3 nucleotides are TGCAGCGTCGGCCAAGGGCAGGACAGCTATGGCTACACCTTC. It codes for CSVGQGQDSYGYTF. Together with reference TRBV29-1 and TRBJ1-2, the CDR3 gives the full variable domain: SAVISQKPSRDICQRGTSLTIQCQVDSQVTMMFWYRQQPGQSLTLIATANQGSEATYESGFVIDKFPISRPNLTFSTLTVSNMSPEDSSIYLCSVGQGQDSYGYTFGSGTRLTVV.

The V gene is TRBV5-1, the J gene TRBJ1-1; D is unresolved. The V end was cut by 0 bases, the J end by 5 bases, with 17 bases between. Germline values: CDR1 SGHRS, CDR2 YFSETQ. The CDR3 length is 16 residues. The CDR3 DNA sequence: TGCGCCAGCAGCTTGGGGATGTCCTGGGCCGGTACTGAAGCTTTCTTT. This encodes CASSLGMSWAGTEAFF. Looking up the rest from reference TRBV5-1 and TRBJ1-1 gives the full variable domain: KAGVTQTPRYLIKTRGQQVTLSCSPISGHRSVSWYQQTPGQGLQFLFEYFSETQRNKGNFPGRFSGRQFSNSRSEMNVSTLELGDSALYLCASSLGMSWAGTEAFFGQGTRLTVV.

The CDR3 loop is CASSQPGGNTEAFF. DNA of the CDR3: TGTGCCAGCAGCCAACCAGGGGGGAACACTGAAGCTTTCTTT. The chain links TRBV3-1 (or the pseudogene TRBV3-2) to TRBJ1-1, with 7 nucleotides matching TRBD1. The CDR3 sequence is 14 residues long. The germline V gene encodes CDR1 LGHDT and CDR2 YNNKEL (reference sequence). V lost 2 bases and J lost 1; bases outside the gene matches: 1.

The rearrangement links TRBV5-8 to TRBJ2-4; 8 bases line up with TRBD1. The CDR3 extends over 17 amino acids. The V segment lost 4 bases and the J segment 8 bases; nucleotides outside the gene matches: 17. CDR1 and CDR2 (germline): SGHTS, YDEGEE. This chain's CDR3 is CASSVVLSDRGEDIQYF. CDR3 bases: TGTGCCAGCAGCGTAGTCTTGTCCGACAGGGGAGAGGACATTCAGTACTTC. Drawing the rest from reference TRBV5-8 and TRBJ2-4, the complete variable domain is EAGVTQSPTHLIKTRGQQATLRCSPISGHTSVYWYQQALGLGLQFLLWYDEGEERNRGNFPPRFSGRQFPNYSSELNVNALELEDSALYLCASSVVLSDRGEDIQYFGAGTRLSVL.

This clone was seen a few times. V usage is TRBV14 and J usage is TRBJ2-3; TRBD1 aligns across 7 bases. Germline assignment: CDR1 SGHDN and CDR2 FVKESK. The V and J ends lost 4 bases and 7 bases, in that order; junction bases with no gene match: 11. This CDR3 comprises 15 residues. The CDR3 is CASSPQGSLQHTQYF. The CDR3 coding sequence is TGTGCCAGCAGCCCACAGGGGTCCCTTCAGCATACGCAGTATTTT.

The V gene is TRBV28, the J gene TRBJ1-2; D is unresolved. CDR3 length: 13 residues. The germline CDR1 and CDR2 sequences are MDHEN and SYDVKM. Trimming took 2 bases from V and 7 from J, leaving 11 bases between them. The CDR3 protein is CASSLEAPGGYTF. The DNA for the CDR3 is TGTGCCAGCAGTTTAGAGGCCCCCGGTGGCTACACCTTC.

The J gene is TRBJ1-5, the V gene TRBV7-2, with TRBD1 as a possible D gene (6 bases). In germline, CDR1 is SGHTA, CDR2 FQGNSA. With 4 bases removed from V and 7 bases from J, the gap between germline ends came to 17 bases. The CDR3 is 15 residues long. The CDR3 DNA reads as TGTGCCAGCAGCTCCCTCCGAGGGGGAGGGCAGCCCCAGCATTTT. Residues: CASSSLRGGGQPQHF.

This chain links TRBV9 with TRBJ2-3, with TRBD2 identical over 8 bases. V lost 0 bases, J lost 6 bases, and 3 bases stayed unmatched. CDR3 length: 14 residues. Per germline, CDR1 SGDLS and CDR2 YYNGEE. CDR3: CASSVAGGQDTQYF. The DNA of the CDR3 is TGTGCCAGCAGCGTAGCGGGGGGGCAGGATACGCAGTATTTT.

This clone was seen repeatedly, ten times or more. This chain connects TRBV7-9 to TRBJ1-2; possibly TRBD1 for D (6 bases). The V and J ends lost 4 bases and 8 bases respectively, with 14 bases between them. The CDR3 spans 13 residues. CDR1 and CDR2 from the germline V gene are SEHNR and FQNEAQ (reference sequence). This CDR3 is CASSWRQALGYTF. The CDR3 bases are TGTGCCAGCAGCTGGCGACAGGCCTTGGGCTACACCTTC.

The chain is built from TRBV10-3 and TRBJ1-1; D is possibly TRBD1 (6 bases). CDR3 length equals 13 residues. Germline CDR1 and CDR2: ENHRY and SYGVKD. The ends were cut back, 10 bases at V and 6 bases at J, with 18 bases in the middle. CDR3 in amino acids: CATTQGNGAEAFF. The DNA of the CDR3 is TGTGCCACCACGCAGGGGAATGGGGCTGAAGCTTTCTTT.

The CDR3: CASGLESGTLINYGYTF. As DNA, the CDR3 is TGTGCTAGTGGTTTAGAATCCGGGACACTTATTAACTATGGCTACACCTTC. J is TRBJ1-2 and V is TRBV12-5, with D perhaps TRBD1 (6 bases). The CDR3 totals 17 residues. The V end lost 3 bases, the J end lost 1 base, and 18 bases lay between the germline ends. The germline V gene has CDR1 LGHNT and CDR2 FRNRAP.

This chain joins TRBV29-1 and TRBJ2-1; 8 nucleotides line up with TRBD1. V lost 6 bases, J lost 2 bases, and 6 bases stayed unmatched. The germline gives CDR1 SQVTM, CDR2 ANQGSEA. This CDR3 spans 14 amino acids. The CDR3: CSVGQGVPYNEQFF. The CDR3 region has the DNA TGCAGCGTCGGACAGGGTGTACCCTACAATGAGCAGTTCTTC.

This clone appeared a single time. The rearrangement uses TRBV11-3 and TRBJ2-2; D not resolved. The CDR3 contains 11 residues. Trimming took off 10 bases at V and 6 bases at J, with 9 bases between the two ends. Germline-derived CDR1 and CDR2 are SGHNT and YENEEA. CDR3 sequence (DNA): TGTGCCACCGCAGGCCCCGGGGAGCTGTTTTTT. Residues: CATAGPGELFF.

This chain links TRBV4-3 with TRBJ2-1; 12 nucleotides agree with TRBD2. CDR3 length equals 18 residues. CDR1 LGHNA and CDR2 YSLEER come from the germline V gene. V was clipped by 1 base and J by 7 bases; unmatched bases: 11. CDR3 sequence (DNA): TGCGCCAGCAGCCAAGCCCCCCTAGCGGGAGGGCCGGGAAATGAGCAGTTCTTC. Translation gives CASSQAPLAGGPGNEQFF.

The chain carries TRBV6-5 and TRBJ1-6; 7 bases match TRBD1. Germline-derived CDR1 and CDR2 are MNHEY and SVGAGI. V trimming: 4 bases; J trimming: 7 bases; junction bases outside the gene matches: 4. This CDR3 is 14 amino acids long. The CDR3: CASSFGRGNSPLHF. CDR3 nucleotide sequence: TGTGCCAGCAGTTTCGGCAGGGGGAATTCACCCCTCCACTTT.

This clone was counted a single time. This rearrangement joins TRBV30 to TRBJ1-2; D not certain. This CDR3 comprises 11 residues. Trimming removed 7 bases from V and 5 bases from J, with 11 bases in between. The germline V gene encodes CDR1 GTSNPN and CDR2 SVGIG (reference sequence). CDR3 residues: CASKPSYGYTF. CDR3 DNA sequence: TGTGCCTCTAAGCCGTCATATGGCTACACCTTC.

This sequence joins TRBV2 and TRBJ2-7, with D possibly matching TRBD2 (6 bases). From germline, CDR1 is SNHLY and CDR2 FYNNEI. The CDR3 contains 13 residues. The V and J ends lost 6 bases and 2 bases respectively, with 11 bases between them. The CDR3 nucleotides are TGTGCCAGCAGGGGTAGCGGTCCCTACGAGCAGTACGTC. It translates to CASRGSGPYEQYV.

This clone occurred once. This chain links TRBV6-2 or TRBV6-3 with TRBJ2-4; TRBD1 aligns across 9 bases. The CDR3 length is 17 residues. The trim removed 2 bases at V and 7 bases at J, leaving 12 bases unmatched. Germline V gives CDR1 MNHEY, CDR2 SVGEGT. The CDR3 DNA reads TGTGCCAGCAGTTACGGCTCCGGGACAGGGACACGGAACATTCAGTACTTC. This codes for CASSYGSGTGTRNIQYF.

The rearrangement uses TRBV5-1 and TRBJ1-4; TRBD1 might be the D (6 bases). Germline V gives CDR1 SGHRS, CDR2 YFSETQ. The CDR3 loop spans 15 amino acids. V lost 4 bases to trimming and J lost 7 bases, with 17 bases between them. The CDR3 is CASSRENREFEKLFF. For the CDR3, the DNA is TGCGCCAGCAGCAGGGAGAACAGGGAATTTGAAAAACTGTTTTTT.

The genes are TRBV2 and TRBJ1-2, with TRBD1 as a possible D gene (5 bases). The CDR3 is made up of 13 amino acids. Germline CDR1 reads SNHLY; CDR2 reads FYNNEI. The germline V and J ends were trimmed by 6 bases and 10 bases, with 18 bases remaining between them. DNA of the CDR3: TGTGCCAGCAGCGCCCAGCAGGACATTGACTACACCTTC. Amino acids: CASSAQQDIDYTF. Full variable domain (remainder filled in from reference TRBV2 and TRBJ1-2): EPEVTQTPSHQVTQMGQEVILRCVPISNHLYFYWYRQILGQKVEFLVSFYNNEISEKSEIFDDQFSVERPDGSNFTLKIRSTKLEDSAMYFCASSAQQDIDYTFGSGTRLTVV.

The rearrangement uses TRBV5-1 and TRBJ1-2; 7 bases match TRBD1. This CDR3 contains 18 residues. J was trimmed by 1 base and V by 0 bases; bases with no gene match: 12. Germline CDR1 reads SGHRS; CDR2 reads YFSETQ. In DNA form, the CDR3 reads TGCGCCAGCAGCTTGGGGTTCTTGGGGACAGTGGGTAACTATGGCTACACCTTC. Its protein is CASSLGFLGTVGNYGYTF.